The rows below give T cell receptor beta chains drawn from one sample of a study of regulatory T cells in long-lasting Graves disease. Each CDR3 protein is one row after TCRdb ran MiXCR on the multiplex PCR reads. The table includes about 470,000 distinct CDR3 sequences, about 20% detected once. Sequences were derived from peripheral blood mononuclear cells (PBMCs), sampled when the disease was refractory, from a patient treated with antithyroid drugs. These receptor sequences come from a female donor with Graves disease. Each CDR3 is given with its conserved first and last residue. The order of the fields is CDR3 protein, J gene, V gene.

CSVAGQLSYEQYF TRBJ2-7 TRBV29-1
CASSGTGSMEKLFF TRBJ1-4 TRBV4-1
CATSIAGRGYGYTF TRBJ1-2 TRBV15
CASSLTSGNEQYF TRBJ2-7 TRBV7-9
CASSRLAEAIFTGELFF TRBJ2-2 TRBV28
CASSLRIQYEQYF TRBJ2-7 TRBV28
CASSLASNYGYTF TRBJ1-2 TRBV12-3/TRBV12-4
CASSPVQDTYFEQYF TRBJ2-7 TRBV9
CSAQWLGSKSTDTQYF TRBJ2-3 TRBV20-1
CASSFRTGYEQYF TRBJ2-7 TRBV28
CASSWTGGSSYEQYF TRBJ2-7 TRBV7-2
CATSPSRGRGNTIYF TRBJ1-3 TRBV15
CASSLGTGMAFF TRBJ1-1 TRBV7-3
CAWSGTSGRYEQYF TRBJ2-7 TRBV30
CATSEVDQSYEQYF TRBJ2-7 TRBV19
CASSDGGTGDMNTEAFF TRBJ1-1 TRBV5-1
CAWSTRGGGDTEAFF TRBJ1-1 TRBV30
CASSAPGNYGYTF TRBJ1-2 TRBV2
CAWSMGGKNIQYF TRBJ2-4 TRBV30
CASSFSGIFPYEQYF TRBJ2-7 TRBV12-3/TRBV12-4
CASSGDRGRGDGYTF TRBJ1-2 TRBV9
CASSFGGLAEAFF TRBJ1-1 TRBV5-1
CASSLGGDANTEAFF TRBJ1-1 TRBV11-3
CASSEGYNPGGQYF TRBJ2-7 TRBV10-1
CASSLDRGTYEEYF TRBJ2-7 TRBV5-5
CASSGRDRGLGKNIQYF TRBJ2-4 TRBV7-8
CASSVEGTVTYEQYF TRBJ2-7 TRBV9
CASCSDRGVEQYF TRBJ2-7 TRBV2
CAWSVIGAGFYEQYF TRBJ2-7 TRBV30
CASSFSRGGTPASYEQYF TRBJ2-7 TRBV12-3/TRBV12-4
CASSVRGSGYTF TRBJ1-2 TRBV3-1
CASSSLGGRADTQYF TRBJ2-3 TRBV7-3
CASSLGASGSEETQYF TRBJ2-5 TRBV28
CASSQAPFGGTGELFF TRBJ2-2 TRBV9
CASSLEGSNTQYF TRBJ2-3 TRBV5-1
CASSLAGTSGSSYEQYF TRBJ2-7 TRBV5-1
CASRNSGRSDEQYF TRBJ2-7 TRBV6-1
CASSTVASGSYEQFF TRBJ2-1 TRBV7-2
CSARNLAGAYEQYF TRBJ2-7 TRBV20-1
CASSEELISYEQYF TRBJ2-7 TRBV10-2
CASGLFSPLHF TRBJ1-6 TRBV19
CASSGETSSYEQYF TRBJ2-7 TRBV2
CASSLTTGAQQPQHF TRBJ1-5 TRBV6-1
CATSDPGANVLTF TRBJ2-6 TRBV24-1
CSVARDNSYEQYF TRBJ2-7 TRBV29-1
CAWIRDRGSTGELFF TRBJ2-2 TRBV30